One and the same sample provided the 13 T cell receptor beta chains below, sequenced in a study of blood T cell repertoires in COVID-19. Using immunoSEQ multiplex PCR, the repertoire was profiled, and TCRdb retains in-frame clones only, with some absent. The table has about 230,000 clones, around 80% seen once. What was sequenced was peripheral blood. All receptors derive from a man aged 40-49 years with acute or convalescent COVID-19.

The V gene is TRBV18, the J gene TRBJ1-1; D call uncertain. V lost 6 bases to trimming and J lost 0 bases, with 14 bases between them. The CDR3 consists of 15 residues. In germline, CDR1 is KGHSH, CDR2 LQKENI. The CDR3 protein is CASSLPAGLNTEAFF. The DNA for the CDR3 is TGTGCCAGCTCTTTACCGGCAGGATTGAACACTGAAGCTTTCTTT.

The chain recombines TRBV9 with TRBJ2-3; unclear D gene. Per the germline V gene, CDR1 is SGDLS and CDR2 is YYNGEE. Trimming took 7 bases from V and 6 from J, leaving 18 bases between them. The CDR3 runs to 14 residues. CDR3 protein: CASAQALQWDTQYF. The CDR3 coding sequence is TGTGCCAGCGCGCAGGCTCTCCAGTGGGATACGCAGTATTTT.

The V gene is TRBV9, the J gene TRBJ2-7, with D tentatively TRBD2 (6 bases). The V gene lost 4 bases and the J gene lost 0 bases, with 14 bases spanning the gap. Germline values: CDR1 SGDLS, CDR2 YYNGEE. CDR3 size: 15 residues. CDR3 sequence reads: CASSLRAGRSYEQYF. The CDR3 DNA follows: TGTGCCAGCAGCTTACGGGCGGGGCGCTCCTACGAGCAGTACTTC.

This clone was recorded a few times. The chain combines TRBV27 with TRBJ1-5, with D unresolved. The CDR3 spans 12 residues. Between the trimmed V and J ends, which lost 3 bases and 3 bases, there was a span of 3 bases. Germline-derived CDR1 and CDR2 are MNHEY and SMNVEV (reference sequence). CDR3 loop: CASSFNNQPQHF. The CDR3 region has the DNA TGTGCCAGCAGTTTCAACAATCAGCCCCAGCATTTT.

The chain uses TRBV29-1 and TRBJ2-1; 7 bases match TRBD1. This CDR3 comprises 13 residues. V shed 7 bases and J 6 bases; nucleotides not matched to a gene: 9. Germline V gives CDR1 SQVTM, CDR2 ANQGSEA. Written as DNA, the CDR3 is TGCAGCGGGGGTATCGACAGGGTCAATGAGCAGTTCTTC. Residues: CSGGIDRVNEQFF.

The chain links TRBV7-9 to TRBJ1-2; 7 positions match TRBD1. CDR1 is SEHNR and CDR2 is FQNEAQ in the germline V gene (reference sequence). The CDR3 covers 14 residues. The V gene end was trimmed by 5 bases and the J gene end by 8 bases; junction bases not matched to a gene: 11. The CDR3 coding sequence is TGTGCCAGCAGCCCGACCGAGGGGGCTAGCGGCTACACCTTC. Translating gives CASSPTEGASGYTF.

CDR3 bases: TGTGCCAGCTCACCTTACCAGTACCAAGAGACCCAGTACTTC. Its translation: CASSPYQYQETQYF. V usage is TRBV18 and J usage is TRBJ2-5; no clear D. Germline CDR1 and CDR2: KGHSH and LQKENI. This CDR3 is built from 14 residues. The ends were cut back, 3 bases at V and 0 bases at J, with 8 bases in the middle.

The rearrangement links TRBV19 to TRBJ1-2; 10 nucleotides align to TRBD1. V shed 2 bases and J 5 bases; nucleotides not matched to a gene: 5. This CDR3 has 15 residues. The germline CDR1 and CDR2 sequences are LNHDA and SQIVND (reference sequence). CDR3 bases: TGTGCCAGTAGTATATGGACAGGGGGAGATTATGGCTACACCTTC. This codes for CASSIWTGGDYGYTF.

This clone was observed a handful of times. The chain joins TRBV5-1 to TRBJ2-1, with 8 bases matching TRBD1. The CDR3 loop spans 15 amino acids. V was pared by 4 bases and J by 12 bases, with 15 bases of the junction left unmatched. Germline V gene data show CDR1 as SGHRS and CDR2 as YFSETQ. As DNA, the CDR3 is TGCGCCAGCAGCACGGGACAGGTCGACAATGATTGGCAGTTCTTC. Protein sequence: CASSTGQVDNDWQFF.

The gene calls are TRBV7-2 and TRBJ1-2, with TRBD1 matching 7 bases. The CDR3 loop spans 14 amino acids. The V segment lost 5 bases and the J segment 4 bases; nucleotides outside the gene matches: 7. CDR1 and CDR2 from the germline V gene are SGHTA and FQGNSA. Here the CDR3 DNA reads TGTGCCAGCAGCCCGTTCGACAGGGTCTATGGCTACACCTTC. Protein sequence: CASSPFDRVYGYTF.

This rearrangement joins TRBV19 to TRBJ2-7, with D tentatively TRBD1 (6 bases). V gave up 3 bases and J gave up 0 bases, with 12 bases separating them. The CDR3 has 15 residues. Germline assignment: CDR1 LNHDA and CDR2 SQIVND (reference sequence). CDR3 protein: CASSINGQTSYEQYF. The CDR3 nucleotides are TGTGCCAGTAGTATTAACGGACAGACCTCCTACGAGCAGTACTTC. The whole variable domain, filled in from reference TRBV19 and TRBJ2-7, reads DGGITQSPKYLFRKEGQNVTLSCEQNLNHDAMYWYRQDPGQGLRLIYYSQIVNDFQKGDIAEGYSVSREKKESFPLTVTSAQKNPTAFYLCASSINGQTSYEQYFGPGTRLTVT.

The CDR3 region has the DNA TGTGCCAGCAATCTTCAGGGGGCGCGTATGGGCACTGAAGCTTTCTTT. Translation gives CASNLQGARMGTEAFF. The chain employs TRBV2 and TRBJ1-1, with 8 bases matching TRBD1. V gave up 7 bases and J gave up 4 bases; unmatched junction bases: 14. There are 16 residues in the CDR3. CDR1 is SNHLY, CDR2 FYNNEI, per germline.

The chain combines TRBV4-1 with TRBJ1-1; D gene uncertain. The germline gives CDR1 MGHRA, CDR2 YSYEKL. V was cut by 0 bases and J by 3 bases, with 14 bases left in between. The CDR3 loop spans 16 amino acids. The CDR3 DNA sequence: TGCGCCAGCAGCCAAGAACGGCGGGGTGTAGACACTGAAGCTTTCTTT. Its protein product is CASSQERRGVDTEAFF.